This TCR beta chain was sequenced for a study of T-cell memory formation after mild COVID-19. The CDR3 extends over 14 amino acids. CDR1 is SGHVS, CDR2 FNYEAQ, per germline. V lost 1 base, J lost 4 bases, and 10 bases lay in between. TCRdb processed the 5' RACE reads anew with MiXCR; each CDR3 protein has one entry. The data show 400,000 or so distinct CDR3 sequences, 15% to 25% seen once. The sample comprised PBMCs or a T cell subset sorted from them (not recorded which). The receptor was derived from an adult woman who had mild COVID-19 (a few samples of this study predate the infection). Cell type and time point are not known. The rearrangement uses TRBV7-6 and TRBJ1-1, with D possibly being TRBD1 (5 bases). The CDR3 loop reads CASSLGLGGTEAFF. CDR3 in DNA: TGTGCCAGCAGCTTAGGCCTGGGGGGCACTGAAGCTTTCTTT.